Sequencing of this T cell receptor (beta chain) was carried out in a study of blood T cells in healthy people across ages. Study details: For every two T cells, template switching captured about one barcoded beta molecule.

Germline V lookup: CDR1 MNHEY, CDR2 SVGEGT. The CDR3 is 15 amino acids. The V gene end was trimmed by 2 bases and the J gene end by 11 bases; junction bases not matched to a gene: 11. Combining a sample-barcoded 5' primer with a J-beta primer mix, a second PCR ran for 7 to 11 cycles. A 12-random-nucleotide template-switch adaptor tagged each cDNA molecule. Each CDR3 protein is one row after TCRdb ran MiXCR on the 5' RACE reads. The data show 600,000 to 800,000 distinct CDR3 sequences, about 50% seen once. This clonotype was seen just once. There were healthy Caucasian individuals from Russia, aged roughly 6 to 90, serving as donors.

The origin of this receptor is an elderly woman in good health. The V gene is TRBV6-2 or TRBV6-3, the J gene TRBJ1-5; 8 positions match TRBD1. Sequences were obtained from blood. The CDR3 coding sequence is TGTGCCAGCAGTTACCCCGGACAGGGAATTATGGCCCAGCATTTT. It translates to CASSYPGQGIMAQHF.